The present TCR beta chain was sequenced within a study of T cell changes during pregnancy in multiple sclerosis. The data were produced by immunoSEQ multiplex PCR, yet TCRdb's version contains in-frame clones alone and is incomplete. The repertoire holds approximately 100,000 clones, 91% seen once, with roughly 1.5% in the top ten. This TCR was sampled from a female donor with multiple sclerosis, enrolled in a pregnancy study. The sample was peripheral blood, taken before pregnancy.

The CDR3 DNA is TGTGCCAGCGGGGTCTCGAAGACAGGGGTATCTGGAAACACCATATATTTT. It codes for CASGVSKTGVSGNTIYF. V gene TRBV27 combines with J gene TRBJ1-3; TRBD1 agrees at 8 bases. This CDR3 has 17 amino acids. Germline V CDR1 and CDR2: MNHEY, SMNVEV (reference sequence). Trimming removed 8 bases from V and 1 base from J; junction bases left unmatched: 13.